This is a list of T cell receptor beta chains from one sample in a study of response to subunit inactivated influenza vaccine. TCRdb analysed the RT-PCR reads with MiXCR anew, one entry per CDR3 protein. Found here are 550,000 to 650,000 distinct CDR3 sequences, roughly 12% of them singletons; the top ten hold 10%. The sequencing used PBMCs from blood, collected on the day of vaccination. The receptors derive from a man aged 50-59 years who received an inactivated influenza vaccine. The CDR3 runs from the conserved cysteine through the conserved F or W. D genes are given only for firm matches. The size entry is marked missing in some rows and otherwise reads once, few, many or a size class.

j_call d_call v_call clone_size cdr3_length cdr3_aa cdr3_nt
TRBJ1-2 - TRBV7-2 - 13 CASSIQKNYGYTF TGTGCCAGCAGCATACAGAAAAACTATGGCTACACCTTC
TRBJ1-6 - TRBV4-1 - 15 CASSQVGTGLSVLHF TGCGCCAGCAGCCAAGTGGGCACAGGGCTTTCGGTCCTCCACTTT
TRBJ2-7 TRBD1 TRBV28 - 12 CAVGGQWGEQYF TGTGCCGTTGGGGGACAGTGGGGTGAGCAGTACTTC
TRBJ2-5 TRBD2 TRBV15 - 16 CATSRVAGGLGETQYF TGTGCCACCAGCAGAGTAGCGGGGGGGCTCGGTGAGACCCAGTACTTC
TRBJ2-7 - TRBV20-1 - 10 CSVNPREQYF TGCAGTGTTAACCCCAGGGAGCAGTACTTC
TRBJ2-1 TRBD2 TRBV7-9 many 15 CASSPRLAGDGEQFF TGTGCCAGCAGCCCGCGACTAGCGGGAGACGGTGAGCAGTTCTTC
TRBJ1-1 TRBD1 TRBV12-3/TRBV12-4 few 15 CASSGPGTGNTEAFF TGTGCCAGCAGTGGTCCCGGGACAGGGAACACTGAAGCTTTCTTT
TRBJ2-3 TRBD2 TRBV12-3/TRBV12-4 few 20 CASSLRGMASGGTSTDTQYF TGTGCCAGCAGTTTAAGGGGTATGGCTAGCGGGGGGACAAGCACAGATACGCAGTATTTT
TRBJ2-5 TRBD2 TRBV6-5 few 15 CASSYLGTIQETQYF TGTGCCAGCAGTTACCTCGGGACTATACAAGAGACCCAGTACTTC
TRBJ2-7 - TRBV15 - 16 CATSHSRQPVTYEQYF TGTGCCACCAGTCACTCGAGGCAGCCAGTAACCTACGAGCAGTACTTC
TRBJ2-7 TRBD2 TRBV7-9 many 15 CASSPGLAGGTEQYF TGTGCCAGCAGCCCGGGACTAGCGGGAGGAACCGAGCAGTACTTC
TRBJ2-7 TRBD1 TRBV28 once 16 CASRDGTGGLSYEQYF TGTGCCAGCAGAGACGGTACAGGGGGTCTCTCCTACGAGCAGTACTTC
TRBJ2-7 - TRBV2 - 16 CASSSRAQEPSIEQYF TGTGCCAGCAGTTCTAGGGCCCAAGAACCCTCTATCGAGCAGTACTTC
TRBJ1-2 TRBD1 TRBV12-3/TRBV12-4 many 13 CASSSDRAGGYTF TGTGCCAGCAGTTCCGACAGGGCTGGCGGCTACACCTTC
TRBJ2-3 TRBD2 TRBV7-2 - 15 CASRKGLAGGDTQYF TGTGCCAGCAGAAAAGGACTAGCGGGAGGCGATACGCAGTATTTT
TRBJ2-7 TRBD2 TRBV5-6 few 15 CASSFRASGIYEQYF TGTGCCAGCAGCTTTAGGGCTAGCGGAATCTACGAGCAGTACTTC
TRBJ2-7 TRBD2 TRBV7-6 - 15 CASSPSSGSSSEQYF TGTGCCAGCAGCCCATCTAGCGGGAGCTCGAGCGAGCAGTACTTC
TRBJ2-7 - TRBV19 many 13 CASSISVGYEQYF TGTGCCAGTAGTATTTCGGTCGGCTACGAGCAGTACTTC
TRBJ2-3 - TRBV27 few 15 CASSSSGTSTDTQYF TGTGCCAGCAGTTCCTCCGGGACTAGCACAGATACGCAGTATTTT
TRBJ2-5 - TRBV3-1 - 14 CASSPGLTAGTQYF TGTGCCAGCAGCCCAGGTCTAACGGCGGGGACCCAGTACTTC
TRBJ2-1 - TRBV11-3 - 14 CASSLTGSNDEQFF TGTGCCAGCAGCTTAACAGGGAGTAATGATGAGCAGTTCTTC
TRBJ2-3 - TRBV7-9 many 14 CASSLMGERDTQYF TGTGCCAGCAGCTTAATGGGGGAGAGGGATACGCAGTATTTT
TRBJ1-2 - TRBV12-3/TRBV12-4 many 12 CASSWLGDGYTF TGTGCCAGCAGTTGGTTGGGGGACGGCTACACCTTC
TRBJ1-5 TRBD1 TRBV19 - 17 CASSPPLDRGRGQPQHF TGTGCCAGTAGTCCACCACTTGACAGGGGCAGAGGGCAGCCCCAGCATTTT
TRBJ2-7 - TRBV14 few 15 CASSQFLQSRVEQYF TGTGCCAGCAGCCAATTCCTGCAGTCTAGGGTCGAGCAGTACTTC
TRBJ2-1 - TRBV6-6 few 11 CASGWRDEQFF TGTGCCAGCGGATGGAGGGATGAGCAGTTCTTC
TRBJ2-7 - TRBV29-1 few 11 CSVEGPGEQYF TGCAGCGTTGAAGGACCGGGGGAGCAGTACTTC
TRBJ2-1 - TRBV5-1 few 12 CASSSQINEQFF TGCGCCAGCAGCTCCCAGATCAATGAGCAGTTCTTC
TRBJ2-3 - TRBV7-2 few 15 CASSLDELAGDTQYF TGTGCCAGCAGCTTAGATGAACTAGCTGGGGATACGCAGTATTTT
TRBJ2-2 - TRBV7-2 many 12 CASHQGLGELFF TGTGCCAGTCACCAGGGTCTCGGGGAGCTGTTTTTT
TRBJ2-3 TRBD1 TRBV11-2 few 19 CASSLEGPDRVELTDTQYF TGTGCCAGCAGCTTAGAGGGGCCCGACAGGGTGGAGCTCACAGATACGCAGTATTTT
TRBJ2-2 TRBD1 TRBV20-1 - 14 CSATGTGVTGELFF TGCAGTGCTACCGGGACAGGGGTGACCGGGGAGCTGTTTTTT
TRBJ2-1 - TRBV30 few 17 CAWSAGYGSSSYNEQFF TGTGCCTGGAGTGCCGGGTACGGTTCCAGCTCCTACAATGAGCAGTTCTTC
TRBJ2-2 TRBD2 TRBV27 few 18 CASSGGLAGSTNTGELFF TGTGCCAGCAGTGGGGGACTAGCGGGGAGCACGAACACCGGGGAGCTGTTTTTT
TRBJ1-1 TRBD1 TRBV28 - 14 CASSLTDRDPEAFF TGTGCCAGCAGTTTAACCGACAGGGACCCTGAAGCTTTCTTT
TRBJ2-3 - TRBV4-2 few 14 CASSQWTAQDTQYF TGTGCCAGCAGCCAATGGACAGCTCAAGATACGCAGTATTTT